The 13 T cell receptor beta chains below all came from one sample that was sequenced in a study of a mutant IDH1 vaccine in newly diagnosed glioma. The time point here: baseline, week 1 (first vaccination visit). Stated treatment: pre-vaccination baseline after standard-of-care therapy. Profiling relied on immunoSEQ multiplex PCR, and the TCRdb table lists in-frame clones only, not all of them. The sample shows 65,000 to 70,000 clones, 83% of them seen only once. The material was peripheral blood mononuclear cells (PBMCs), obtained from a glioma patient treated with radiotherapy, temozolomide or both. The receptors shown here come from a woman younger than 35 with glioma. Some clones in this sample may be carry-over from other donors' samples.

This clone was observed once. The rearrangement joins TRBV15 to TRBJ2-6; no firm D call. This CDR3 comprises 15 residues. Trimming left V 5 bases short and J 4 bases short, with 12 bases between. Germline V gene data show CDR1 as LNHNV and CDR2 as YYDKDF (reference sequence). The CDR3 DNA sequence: TGTGCCACCAGCGAACCCGAAACGGGGGCCAACGTCCTGACTTTC. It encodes CATSEPETGANVLTF.

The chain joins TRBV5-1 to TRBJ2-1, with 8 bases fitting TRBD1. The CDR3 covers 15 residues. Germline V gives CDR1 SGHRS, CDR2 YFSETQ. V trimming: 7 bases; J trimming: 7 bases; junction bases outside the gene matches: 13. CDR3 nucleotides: TGCGCCAGCCACTTGTGGACAGGGCTTGGGAATGAGCAGTTCTTC. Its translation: CASHLWTGLGNEQFF. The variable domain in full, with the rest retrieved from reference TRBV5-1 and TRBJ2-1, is KAGVTQTPRYLIKTRGQQVTLSCSPISGHRSVSWYQQTPGQGLQFLFEYFSETQRNKGNFPGRFSGRQFSNSRSEMNVSTLELGDSALYLCASHLWTGLGNEQFFGPGTRLTVL.

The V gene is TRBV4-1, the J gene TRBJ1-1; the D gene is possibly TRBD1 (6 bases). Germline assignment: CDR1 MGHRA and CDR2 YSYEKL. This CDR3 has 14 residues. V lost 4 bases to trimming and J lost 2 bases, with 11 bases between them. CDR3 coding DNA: TGCGCCAGCAGCCCTGCAGGGGCAAACACTGAAGCTTTCTTT. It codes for CASSPAGANTEAFF.

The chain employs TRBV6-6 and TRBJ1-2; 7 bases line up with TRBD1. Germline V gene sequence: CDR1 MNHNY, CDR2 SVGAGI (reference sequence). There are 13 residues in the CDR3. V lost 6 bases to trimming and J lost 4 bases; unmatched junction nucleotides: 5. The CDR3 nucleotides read TGTGCCAGCAGCGACCGACAGGGCTATGGCTACACCTTC. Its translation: CASSDRQGYGYTF.

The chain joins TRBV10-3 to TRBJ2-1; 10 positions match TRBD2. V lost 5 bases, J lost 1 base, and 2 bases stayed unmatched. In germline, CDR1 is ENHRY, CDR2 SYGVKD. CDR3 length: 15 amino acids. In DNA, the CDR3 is TGTGCCATCAGTCCACTAGCGGGGTCCTACAATGAGCAGTTCTTC. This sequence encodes CAISPLAGSYNEQFF.

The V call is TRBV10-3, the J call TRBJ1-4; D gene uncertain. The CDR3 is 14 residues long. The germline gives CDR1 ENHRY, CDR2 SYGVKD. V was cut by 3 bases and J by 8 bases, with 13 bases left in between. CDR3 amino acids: CAISDLGLGEKLFF. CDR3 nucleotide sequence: TGTGCCATCAGTGATTTGGGCCTGGGCGAAAAACTGTTTTTT.

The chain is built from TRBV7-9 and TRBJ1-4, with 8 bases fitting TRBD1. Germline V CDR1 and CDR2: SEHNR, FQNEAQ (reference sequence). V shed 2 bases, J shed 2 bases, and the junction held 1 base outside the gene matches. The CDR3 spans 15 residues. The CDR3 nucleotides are TGTGCCAGCAGCTTAAACAGGGGGACTAATGAAAAACTGTTTTTT. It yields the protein CASSLNRGTNEKLFF. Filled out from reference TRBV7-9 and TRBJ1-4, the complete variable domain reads DTGVSQNPRHKITKRGQNVTFRCDPISEHNRLYWYRQTLGQGPEFLTYFQNEAQLEKSRLLSDRFSAERPKGSFSTLEIQRTEQGDSAMYLCASSLNRGTNEKLFFGSGTQLSVL.

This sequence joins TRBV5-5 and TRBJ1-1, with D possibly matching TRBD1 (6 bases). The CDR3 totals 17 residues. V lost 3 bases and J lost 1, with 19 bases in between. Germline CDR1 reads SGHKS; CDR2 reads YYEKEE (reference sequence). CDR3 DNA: TGTGCCAGCAGCTCCGGGGGCACCTTCAGGGCGAACACTGAAGCTTTCTTT. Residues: CASSSGGTFRANTEAFF. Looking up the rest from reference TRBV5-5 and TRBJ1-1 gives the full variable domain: DAGVTQSPTHLIKTRGQQVTLRCSPISGHKSVSWYQQVLGQGPQFIFQYYEKEERGRGNFPDRFSARQFPNYSSELNVNALLLGDSALYLCASSSGGTFRANTEAFFGQGTRLTVV.

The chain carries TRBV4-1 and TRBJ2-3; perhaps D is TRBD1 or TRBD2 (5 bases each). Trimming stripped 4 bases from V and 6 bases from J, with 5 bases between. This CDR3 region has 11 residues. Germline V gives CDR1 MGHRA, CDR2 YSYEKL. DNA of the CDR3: TGCGCCAGCAGCCGGGGGGATACGCAGTATTTT. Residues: CASSRGDTQYF.

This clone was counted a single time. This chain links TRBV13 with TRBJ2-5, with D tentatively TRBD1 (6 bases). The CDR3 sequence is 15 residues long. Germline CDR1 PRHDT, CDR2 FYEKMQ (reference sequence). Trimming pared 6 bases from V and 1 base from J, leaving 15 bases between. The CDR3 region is CASSRTQQGQETQYF. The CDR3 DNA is TGTGCCAGCAGTCGGACACAACAGGGCCAAGAGACCCAGTACTTC.

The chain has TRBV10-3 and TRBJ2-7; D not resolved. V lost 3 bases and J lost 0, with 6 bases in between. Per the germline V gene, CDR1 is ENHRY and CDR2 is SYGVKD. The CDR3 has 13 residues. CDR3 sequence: CAISDEISYEQYF. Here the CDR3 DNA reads TGTGCCATCAGTGACGAGATCTCCTACGAGCAGTACTTC.

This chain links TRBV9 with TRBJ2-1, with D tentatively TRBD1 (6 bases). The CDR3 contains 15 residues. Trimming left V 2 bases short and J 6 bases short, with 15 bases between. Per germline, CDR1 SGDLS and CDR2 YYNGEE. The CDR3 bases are TGTGCCAGCAGCGTGGGATCAGGGGCGGCCAATGAGCAGTTCTTC. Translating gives CASSVGSGAANEQFF.

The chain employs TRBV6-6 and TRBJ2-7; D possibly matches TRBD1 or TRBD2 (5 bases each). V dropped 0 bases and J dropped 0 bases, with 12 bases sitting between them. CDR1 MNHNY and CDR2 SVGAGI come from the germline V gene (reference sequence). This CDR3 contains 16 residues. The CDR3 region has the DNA TGTGCCAGCAGTTACTCGAGTGGGGGATCCTCCTACGAGCAGTACTTC. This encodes CASSYSSGGSSYEQYF.